This entry features one T cell receptor beta chain sequence. Its antigen remains unidentified. The CD8 memory fraction combined CD45RO+ cells with TemRA cells (CCR7-negative CD45RA+). This entry is derived from a study of shared clonotypes between healthy human individuals. Study summary: Per-donor plates numbered three CD4 naive, three CD4 memory, two CD8 naive and one CD8 memory.

The germline CDR1 and CDR2 sequences are SGHKS and YYEKEE (reference sequence). V gave up 4 bases and J gave up 11 bases; unmatched junction bases: 8. The CDR3 contains 13 residues. Produced via immunoSEQ multiplex PCR; TCRdb's table is partial and in-frame only. The table has 400,000 or so clones, roughly 96% seen once. Findings and limits, study-wide: Limitation of the genetic and exposure-history diversity represented came from the few donors.

The specimen sequenced was memory CD8+ T cells sorted from blood. Subset: CD45RO+ cells pooled with CCR7-negative TemRA cells. V is TRBV5-5 and J is TRBJ1-1; 10 positions match TRBD1. The TCR was taken from a man between 25 and 39 years old in good health. The CDR3, as DNA: TGTGCCAGCAGCGCTGGACAGGGGGTTGTGGCTTTCTTT. This encodes CASSAGQGVVAFF.